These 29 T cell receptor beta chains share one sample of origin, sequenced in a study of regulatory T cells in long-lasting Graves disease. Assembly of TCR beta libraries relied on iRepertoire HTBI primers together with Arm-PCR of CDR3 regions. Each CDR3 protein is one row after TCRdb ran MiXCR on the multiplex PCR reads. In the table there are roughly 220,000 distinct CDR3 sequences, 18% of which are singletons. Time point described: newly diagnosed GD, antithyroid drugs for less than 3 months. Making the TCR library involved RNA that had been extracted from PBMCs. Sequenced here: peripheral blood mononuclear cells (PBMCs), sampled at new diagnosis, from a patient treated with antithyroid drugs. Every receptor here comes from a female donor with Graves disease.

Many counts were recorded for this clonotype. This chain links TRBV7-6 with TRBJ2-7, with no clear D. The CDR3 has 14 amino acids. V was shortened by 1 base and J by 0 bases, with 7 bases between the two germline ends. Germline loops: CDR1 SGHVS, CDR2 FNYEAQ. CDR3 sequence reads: CASSLDQYSYEQYF. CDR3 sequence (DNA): TGTGCCAGCAGCTTAGATCAATACTCCTACGAGCAGTACTTC.

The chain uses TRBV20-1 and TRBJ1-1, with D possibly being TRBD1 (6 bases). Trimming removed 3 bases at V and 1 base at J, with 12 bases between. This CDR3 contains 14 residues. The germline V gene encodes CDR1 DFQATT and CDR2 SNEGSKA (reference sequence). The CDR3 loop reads CSASEGHPNTEAFF. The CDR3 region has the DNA TGCAGTGCTAGTGAGGGACACCCGAACACTGAAGCTTTCTTT.

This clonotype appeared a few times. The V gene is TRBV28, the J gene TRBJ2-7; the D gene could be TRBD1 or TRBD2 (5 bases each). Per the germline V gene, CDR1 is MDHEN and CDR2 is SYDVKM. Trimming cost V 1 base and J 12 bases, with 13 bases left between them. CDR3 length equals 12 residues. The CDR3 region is CASSLFQRGTYF. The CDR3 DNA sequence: TGTGCCAGCAGTTTATTTCAGAGGGGTACGTACTTC.

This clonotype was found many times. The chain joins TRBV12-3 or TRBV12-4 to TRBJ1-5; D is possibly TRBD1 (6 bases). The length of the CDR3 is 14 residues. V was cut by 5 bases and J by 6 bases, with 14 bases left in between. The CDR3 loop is CASSLRGGLQPQHF. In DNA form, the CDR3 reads TGTGCCAGCAGTCTCCGCGGGGGGCTTCAGCCCCAGCATTTT.

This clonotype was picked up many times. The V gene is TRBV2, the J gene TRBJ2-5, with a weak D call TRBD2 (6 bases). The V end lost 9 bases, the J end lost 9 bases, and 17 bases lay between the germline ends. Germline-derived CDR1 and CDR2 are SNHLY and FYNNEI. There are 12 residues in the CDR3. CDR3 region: CASGGVREAQYF. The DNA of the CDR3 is TGTGCCAGTGGAGGTGTAAGGGAGGCCCAGTACTTC.

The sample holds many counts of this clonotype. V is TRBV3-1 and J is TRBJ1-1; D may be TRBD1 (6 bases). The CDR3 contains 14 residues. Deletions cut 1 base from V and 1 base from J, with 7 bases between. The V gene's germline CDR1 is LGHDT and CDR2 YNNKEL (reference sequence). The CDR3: CASSQVQGNTEAFF. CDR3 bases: TGTGCCAGCAGCCAAGTACAGGGGAACACTGAAGCTTTCTTT.

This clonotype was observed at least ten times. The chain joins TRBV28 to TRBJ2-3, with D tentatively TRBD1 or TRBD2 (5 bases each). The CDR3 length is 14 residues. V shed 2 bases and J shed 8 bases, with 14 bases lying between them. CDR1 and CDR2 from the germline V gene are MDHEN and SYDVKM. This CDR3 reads CASSLPRDPCTQYF. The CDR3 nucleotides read TGTGCCAGCAGTTTACCCCGGGACCCCTGTACGCAGTATTTT.

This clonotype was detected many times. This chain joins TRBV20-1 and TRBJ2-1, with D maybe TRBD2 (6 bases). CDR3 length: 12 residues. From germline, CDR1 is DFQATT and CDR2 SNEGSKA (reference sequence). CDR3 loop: CRAFTPRGEQFF. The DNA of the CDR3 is TGCAGAGCCTTCACTCCTCGGGGGGAGCAGTTCTTC.

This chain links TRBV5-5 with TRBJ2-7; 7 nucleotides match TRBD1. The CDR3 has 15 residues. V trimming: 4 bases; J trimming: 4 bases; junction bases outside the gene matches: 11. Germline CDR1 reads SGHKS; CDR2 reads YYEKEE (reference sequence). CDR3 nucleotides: TGTGCCAGCAGCCTTTCCGGGACAGCATTTTACGAGCAGTACTTC. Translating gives CASSLSGTAFYEQYF.

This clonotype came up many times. CDR3 sequence reads: CSARYGGVFDTEAFF. For the CDR3, the DNA is TGCAGTGCTAGATATGGGGGGGTGTTCGACACTGAAGCTTTCTTT. This chain joins TRBV20-1 and TRBJ1-1, with a weak D call TRBD1 (5 bases). This CDR3 comprises 15 residues. Germline assignment: CDR1 DFQATT and CDR2 SNEGSKA (reference sequence). Trimming stripped 2 bases from V and 3 bases from J, with 16 bases between.

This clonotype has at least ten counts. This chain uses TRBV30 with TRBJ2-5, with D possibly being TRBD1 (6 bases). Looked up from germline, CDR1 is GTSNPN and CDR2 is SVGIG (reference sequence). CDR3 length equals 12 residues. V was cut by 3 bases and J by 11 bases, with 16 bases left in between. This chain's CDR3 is CAWSPPNRVQYF. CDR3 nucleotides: TGTGCCTGGAGCCCACCGAACAGGGTACAGTACTTC.

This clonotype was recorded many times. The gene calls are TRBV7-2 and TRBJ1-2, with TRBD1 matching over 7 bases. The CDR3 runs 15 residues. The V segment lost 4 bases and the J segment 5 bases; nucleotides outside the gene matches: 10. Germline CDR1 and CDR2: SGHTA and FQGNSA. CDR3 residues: CASSSGQRDLYGYTF. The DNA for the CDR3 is TGTGCCAGCAGCTCGGGACAGAGAGACCTGTATGGCTACACCTTC.

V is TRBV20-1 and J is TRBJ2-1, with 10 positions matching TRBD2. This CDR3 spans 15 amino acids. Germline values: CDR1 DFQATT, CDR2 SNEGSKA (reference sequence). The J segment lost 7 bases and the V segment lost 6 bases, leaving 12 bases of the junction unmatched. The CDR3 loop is CSAFGLADGGNEQFF. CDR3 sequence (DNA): TGCAGTGCCTTCGGACTAGCGGATGGGGGTAATGAGCAGTTCTTC.

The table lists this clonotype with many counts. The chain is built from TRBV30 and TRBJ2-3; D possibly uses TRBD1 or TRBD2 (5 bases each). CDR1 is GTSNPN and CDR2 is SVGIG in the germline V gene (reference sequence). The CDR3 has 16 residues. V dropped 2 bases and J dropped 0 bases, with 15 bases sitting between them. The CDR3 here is CAWSPPGTVSTDTQYF. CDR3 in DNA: TGTGCCTGGAGTCCCCCCGGGACCGTTAGCACAGATACGCAGTATTTT.

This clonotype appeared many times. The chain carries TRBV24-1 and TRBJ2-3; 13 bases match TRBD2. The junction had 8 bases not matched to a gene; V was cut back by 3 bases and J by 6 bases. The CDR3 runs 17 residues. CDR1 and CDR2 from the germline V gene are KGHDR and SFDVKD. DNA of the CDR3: TGTGCCACCAGTGATCCCGGACTAGCGGGAGCAGCGGATACGCAGTATTTT. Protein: CATSDPGLAGAADTQYF.

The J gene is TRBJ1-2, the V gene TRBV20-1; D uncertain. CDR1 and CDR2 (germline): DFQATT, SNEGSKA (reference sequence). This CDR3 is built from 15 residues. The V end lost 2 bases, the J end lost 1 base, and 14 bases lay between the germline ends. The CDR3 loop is CSARSDSFLNYGYTF. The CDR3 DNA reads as TGCAGTGCTAGATCAGATTCTTTCCTTAACTATGGCTACACCTTC.

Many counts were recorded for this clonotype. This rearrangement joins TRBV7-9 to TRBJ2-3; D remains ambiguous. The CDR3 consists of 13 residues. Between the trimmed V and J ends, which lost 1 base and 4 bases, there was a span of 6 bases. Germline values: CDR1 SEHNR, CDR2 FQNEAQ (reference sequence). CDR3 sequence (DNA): TGTGCCAGCAGCTTAGATTATGCAGATACGCAGTATTTT. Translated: CASSLDYADTQYF.

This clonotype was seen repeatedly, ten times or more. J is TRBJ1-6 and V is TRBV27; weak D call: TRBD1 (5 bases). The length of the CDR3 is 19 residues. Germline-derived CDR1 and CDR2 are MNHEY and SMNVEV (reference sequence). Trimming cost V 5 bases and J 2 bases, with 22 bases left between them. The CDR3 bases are TGTGCCAGCAGTCCCCTCGAAGGGACCCGCTGGCCCTATAATTCACCCCTCCACTTT. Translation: CASSPLEGTRWPYNSPLHF.

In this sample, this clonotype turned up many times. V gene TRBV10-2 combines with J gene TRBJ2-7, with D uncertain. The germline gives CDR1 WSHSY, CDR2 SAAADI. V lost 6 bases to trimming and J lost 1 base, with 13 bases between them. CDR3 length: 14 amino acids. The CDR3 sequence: CASRPGLQSYEQYF. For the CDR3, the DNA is TGCGCCAGCAGGCCGGGCCTTCAATCCTACGAGCAGTACTTC.

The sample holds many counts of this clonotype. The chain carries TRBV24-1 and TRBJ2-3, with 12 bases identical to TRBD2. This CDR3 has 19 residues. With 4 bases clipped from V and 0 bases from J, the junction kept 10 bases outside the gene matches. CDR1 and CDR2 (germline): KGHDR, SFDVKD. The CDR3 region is CATSEPGTSGLESTDTQYF. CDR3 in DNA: TGTGCCACCAGTGAGCCCGGGACTAGCGGGTTAGAAAGCACAGATACGCAGTATTTT.

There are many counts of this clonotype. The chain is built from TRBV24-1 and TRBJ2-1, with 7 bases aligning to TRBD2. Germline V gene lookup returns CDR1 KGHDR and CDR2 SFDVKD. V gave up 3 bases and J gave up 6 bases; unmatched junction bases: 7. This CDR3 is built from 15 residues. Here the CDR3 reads CATSDKGRGFNEQFF. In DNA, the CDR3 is TGTGCCACCAGTGATAAGGGGCGGGGGTTCAATGAGCAGTTCTTC.

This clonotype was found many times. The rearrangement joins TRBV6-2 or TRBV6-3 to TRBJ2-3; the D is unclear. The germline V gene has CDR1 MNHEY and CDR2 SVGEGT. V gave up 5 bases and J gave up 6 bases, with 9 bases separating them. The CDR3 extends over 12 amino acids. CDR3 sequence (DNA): TGTGCCAGCAGTGGGTCCCGGGATACGCAGTATTTT. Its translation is CASSGSRDTQYF.

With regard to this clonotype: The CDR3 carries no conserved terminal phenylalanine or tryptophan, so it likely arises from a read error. The CDR3 sequence: CASSSMAGQLYNEQFL. CDR3 nucleotides: TGTGCCAGCAGCTCAATGGCGGGCCAATTATACAATGAGCAGTTCTTA. The gene calls are TRBV11-2 and TRBJ2-1; tentatively, D is TRBD2 (5 bases). Trimming left V 4 bases short and J 4 bases short, with 17 bases between. From germline, CDR1 is SGHAT and CDR2 FQNNGV. The CDR3 sequence is 16 residues long.

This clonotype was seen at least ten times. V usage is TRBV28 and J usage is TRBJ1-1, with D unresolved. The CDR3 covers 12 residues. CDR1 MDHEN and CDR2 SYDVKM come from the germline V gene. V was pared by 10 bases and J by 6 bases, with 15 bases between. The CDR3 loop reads CATGVMAAEAFF. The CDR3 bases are TGTGCCACCGGGGTCATGGCAGCTGAAGCTTTCTTT.

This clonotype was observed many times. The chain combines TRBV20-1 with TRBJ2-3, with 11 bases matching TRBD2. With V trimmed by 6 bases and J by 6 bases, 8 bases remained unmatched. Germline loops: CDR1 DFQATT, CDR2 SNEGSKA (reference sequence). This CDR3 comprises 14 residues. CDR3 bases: TGCAGTGCCAGACTAGCGGGGAGAGGGGATACGCAGTATTTT. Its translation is CSARLAGRGDTQYF.

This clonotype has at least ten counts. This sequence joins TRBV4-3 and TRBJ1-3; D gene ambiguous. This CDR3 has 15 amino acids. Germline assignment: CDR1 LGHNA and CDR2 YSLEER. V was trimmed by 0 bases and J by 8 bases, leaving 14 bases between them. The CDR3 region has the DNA TGCGCCAGCAGCCAAGATTGGGGTCAGCTGGACACCATATATTTT. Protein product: CASSQDWGQLDTIYF.

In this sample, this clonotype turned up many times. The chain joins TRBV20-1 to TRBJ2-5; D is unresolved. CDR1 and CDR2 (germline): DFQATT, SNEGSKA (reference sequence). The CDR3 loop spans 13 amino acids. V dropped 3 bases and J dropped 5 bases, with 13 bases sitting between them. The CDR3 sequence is CSARTPEEETQYF. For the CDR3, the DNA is TGCAGTGCTAGGACACCTGAAGAGGAGACCCAGTACTTC.

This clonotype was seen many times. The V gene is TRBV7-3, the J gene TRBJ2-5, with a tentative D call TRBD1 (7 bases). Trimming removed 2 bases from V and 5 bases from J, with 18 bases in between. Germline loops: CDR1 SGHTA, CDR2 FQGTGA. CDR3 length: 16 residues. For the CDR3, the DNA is TGTGCCAGCAGCTTACAGGGGGGATTCTTACAGGAGACCCAGTACTTC. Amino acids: CASSLQGGFLQETQYF.

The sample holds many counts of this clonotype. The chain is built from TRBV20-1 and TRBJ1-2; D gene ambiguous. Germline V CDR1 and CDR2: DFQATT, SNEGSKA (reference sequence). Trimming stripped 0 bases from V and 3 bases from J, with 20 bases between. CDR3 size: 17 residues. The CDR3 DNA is TGCAGTGCTAGAGATTGGGCAGCAAGTCGCCTAGACTATGGCTACACCTTC. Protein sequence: CSARDWAASRLDYGYTF.